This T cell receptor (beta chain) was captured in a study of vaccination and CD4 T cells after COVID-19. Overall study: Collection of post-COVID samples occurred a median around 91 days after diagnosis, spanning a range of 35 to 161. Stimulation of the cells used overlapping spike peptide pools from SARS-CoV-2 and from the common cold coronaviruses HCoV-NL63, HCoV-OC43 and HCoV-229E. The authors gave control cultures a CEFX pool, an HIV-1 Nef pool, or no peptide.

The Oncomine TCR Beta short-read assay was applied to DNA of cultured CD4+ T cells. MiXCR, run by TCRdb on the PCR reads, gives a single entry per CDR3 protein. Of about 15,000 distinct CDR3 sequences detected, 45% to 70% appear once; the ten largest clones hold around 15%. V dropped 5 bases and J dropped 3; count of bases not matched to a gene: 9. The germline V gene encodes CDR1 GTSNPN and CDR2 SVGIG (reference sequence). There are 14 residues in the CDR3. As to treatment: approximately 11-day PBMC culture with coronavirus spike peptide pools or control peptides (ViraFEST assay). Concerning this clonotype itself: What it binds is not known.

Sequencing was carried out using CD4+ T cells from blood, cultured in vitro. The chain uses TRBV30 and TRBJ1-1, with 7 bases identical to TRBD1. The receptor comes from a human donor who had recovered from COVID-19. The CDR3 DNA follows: TGTGCCTGGGAGAAGGGGGCTGGGGACACTGAAGCTTTCTTT. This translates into CAWEKGAGDTEAFF. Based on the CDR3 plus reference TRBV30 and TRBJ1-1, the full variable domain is SQTIHQWPATLVQPVGSPLSLECTVEGTSNPNLYWYRQAAGRGLQLLFYSVGIGQISSEVPQNLSASRPQDRQFILSSKKLLLSDSGFYLCAWEKGAGDTEAFFGQGTRLTVV.